Described below is a single T cell receptor beta chain sequence and its context. What it binds is not known. PCR employed 60 Vbeta and 13 Jbeta primers. Assay used: immunoSEQ multiplex PCR; TCRdb lists only in-frame clones, some missing. The sample has over 130,000 clones; under 70% are singletons. These data come from a study of cytomegalovirus exposure and HLA in healthy donors. The study, taken as a whole, reports: In an earlier analysis, about 87% or about 30%: the productive usage of most TCR beta V segments.

V shed 3 bases and J shed 4 bases, with 7 bases lying between them. Germline V gene sequence: CDR1 MNHEY, CDR2 SMNVEV (reference sequence). The CDR3 runs 13 residues. This chain connects TRBV27 to TRBJ2-1; D is perhaps TRBD2 (5 bases). The specimen was PBMCs. The sequence came from a woman in her fifties or sixties in good health and CMV-seronegative. The CDR3 DNA reads TGTGCCAGCAGTTTCCGGACTTACAATGAGCAGTTCTTC. Translated: CASSFRTYNEQFF.